The clone carrying this T cell receptor (beta chain) was found a few times. Its antigen remains unidentified. These data come from a study of cytomegalovirus exposure and HLA in healthy donors. Study results and limitations: Later work found that TCR association rates differed between HLA loci; DRB1 had the most and HLA-C the fewest.

The study ran its PCR with 60 Vbeta and 13 Jbeta primers. The repertoire was sequenced with immunoSEQ multiplex PCR; TCRdb's copy has only in-frame clones and lacks some. The table lists over 120,000 clones, less than 10% of them singletons, with less than 2% in the top ten. The origin of this receptor is a man between 45 and 60 years old in good health and CMV-seronegative. Sample: PBMCs.

The CDR3 nucleotides are TGTGCCAGCAGTTACTCGGACAGGGGGGACACTGAAGCTTTCTTT. This sequence encodes CASSYSDRGDTEAFF. The chain is built from TRBV6-6 and TRBJ1-1; 10 nucleotides line up with TRBD1. Per germline, CDR1 MNHNY and CDR2 SVGAGI (reference sequence). The CDR3 has 15 amino acids. V was clipped by 0 bases and J by 3 bases; unmatched bases: 1.